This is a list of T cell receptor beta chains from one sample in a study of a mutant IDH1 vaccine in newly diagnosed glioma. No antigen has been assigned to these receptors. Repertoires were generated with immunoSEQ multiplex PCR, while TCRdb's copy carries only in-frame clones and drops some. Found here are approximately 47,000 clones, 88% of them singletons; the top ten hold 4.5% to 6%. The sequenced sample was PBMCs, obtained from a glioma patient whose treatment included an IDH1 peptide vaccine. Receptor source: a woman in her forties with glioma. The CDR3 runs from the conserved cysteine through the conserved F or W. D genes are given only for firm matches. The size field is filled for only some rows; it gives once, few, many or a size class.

DNA: TGCGCCAGCAGCTTAAGTGCAGGGGAGCTGTTTTTT; CDR3: CASSLSAGELFF; D: .; J: TRBJ2-2; V: TRBV5-1; length: 12; size: .
DNA: TGCAGCGTTGAAGCCGGGACAGGGGTGGGGGGAAACACCATATATTTT; CDR3: CSVEAGTGVGGNTIYF; D: TRBD1; J: TRBJ1-3; V: TRBV29-1; length: 16; size: .
DNA: TGTGCCAGCAGCGTAGGGGGGACTAGCGGGGCCATCTACGAGCAGTACTTC; CDR3: CASSVGGTSGAIYEQYF; D: TRBD2; J: TRBJ2-7; V: TRBV9; length: 17; size: .
DNA: TGCAGCGTTTTTTCGACAGGGCCCTCCTACGAGCAGTACTTC; CDR3: CSVFSTGPSYEQYF; D: TRBD1; J: TRBJ2-7; V: TRBV29-1; length: 14; size: .
DNA: TGCGCCAGCAGCCAAGATCGGCTTCTCGGGGAGCCCCAGCATTTT; CDR3: CASSQDRLLGEPQHF; D: .; J: TRBJ1-5; V: TRBV4-3; length: 15; size: .
DNA: TGTGCCAGCAGTGTTGCCCAGGGTCCGCCTGAAGCTTTCTTT; CDR3: CASSVAQGPPEAFF; D: .; J: TRBJ1-1; V: TRBV6-1; length: 14; size: .
DNA: TGTGCCAGCAGTGAAGCGCGAGGGAGGGGCTACAATGAGCAGTTCTTC; CDR3: CASSEARGRGYNEQFF; D: TRBD2; J: TRBJ2-1; V: TRBV6-1; length: 16; size: .
DNA: TGTGCCAGCAGTGTCGGGGGAGGGACCTCTGAAGCTTTCTTT; CDR3: CASSVGGGTSEAFF; D: .; J: TRBJ1-1; V: TRBV27; length: 14; size: .
DNA: TGTGCCAGCAGAGCCGGGACATTGGGCTACACCTTC; CDR3: CASRAGTLGYTF; D: .; J: TRBJ1-2; V: TRBV2; length: 12; size: .
DNA: TGCGCCAGCAGCGCCAGGTGGGCCACAGACGACAATCAGCCCCAGCATTTT; CDR3: CASSARWATDDNQPQHF; D: .; J: TRBJ1-5; V: TRBV4-1; length: 17; size: .
DNA: TGTGCCAGCAGCGCACCGGGACAGGGGTACCACGAGCAGTACTTC; CDR3: CASSAPGQGYHEQYF; D: TRBD1; J: TRBJ2-7; V: TRBV6-1; length: 15; size: .
DNA: TGTGCCAGTAGTCCGAGGGAGGGCTCAATCACCCTCCACTTT; CDR3: CASSPREGSITLHF; D: .; J: TRBJ1-6; V: TRBV19; length: 14; size: .
DNA: TGTGCCAGCAGCGTAGCTGGGCTAGCCGCCTACGAGCAGTACTTC; CDR3: CASSVAGLAAYEQYF; D: .; J: TRBJ2-7; V: TRBV9; length: 15; size: .
DNA: TGTGCCAGCAGTCAGGACAGGGGGTATGGCTACACCTTC; CDR3: CASSQDRGYGYTF; D: TRBD1; J: TRBJ1-2; V: TRBV27; length: 13; size: once
DNA: TGTGCCAGCAGTCAAGGACAGAATGCTAACTATGGCTACACCTTC; CDR3: CASSQGQNANYGYTF; D: .; J: TRBJ1-2; V: TRBV14; length: 15; size: .
DNA: TGTGCCAGCAGTATAGCGGGGGGGCCAGGGTATACGCAGTATTTT; CDR3: CASSIAGGPGYTQYF; D: TRBD2; J: TRBJ2-3; V: TRBV6-5; length: 15; size: .
DNA: TGTGCCAGCAGCCCGTTACCCGGGGAGCTGTTTTTT; CDR3: CASSPLPGELFF; D: .; J: TRBJ2-2; V: TRBV7-9; length: 12; size: .
DNA: TGTGCCAGCAGGACAGAGCACAATCAGCCCCAGCATTTT; CDR3: CASRTEHNQPQHF; D: .; J: TRBJ1-5; V: TRBV2; length: 13; size: once
DNA: TGTGCCAGCAGCTTGGGACAGGGGGACCAGCCCCAGCATTTT; CDR3: CASSLGQGDQPQHF; D: TRBD1; J: TRBJ1-5; V: TRBV5-6; length: 14; size: .
DNA: TGTGCCAGCAGTGACCTTCGGGGGGATACGCAGTATTTT; CDR3: CASSDLRGDTQYF; D: .; J: TRBJ2-3; V: TRBV6-1; length: 13; size: .
DNA: TGCGCCAGCAGTGACCCAGTGATGAGCAATCAGCCCCAGCATTTT; CDR3: CASSDPVMSNQPQHF; D: .; J: TRBJ1-5; V: TRBV10-2; length: 15; size: .
DNA: TGTGCCAGCAGCGATGAGCTCGGCACTGAAGCTTTCTTT; CDR3: CASSDELGTEAFF; D: .; J: TRBJ1-1; V: TRBV9; length: 13; size: .
DNA: TGTGCCAGCAGCGGGACAGGGGCCTATGGCTACACCTTC; CDR3: CASSGTGAYGYTF; D: TRBD1; J: TRBJ1-2; V: TRBV5-6; length: 13; size: .
DNA: TGCAGCATATCTTTGAACACCGGGGAGCTGTTTTTT; CDR3: CSISLNTGELFF; D: .; J: TRBJ2-2; V: TRBV29-1; length: 12; size: .
DNA: TGTGCCAGCAGGGCTCAGGGGGCTTCGCTGACTGAAGCTTTCTTT; CDR3: CASRAQGASLTEAFF; D: TRBD1; J: TRBJ1-1; V: TRBV6-5; length: 15; size: .
DNA: TGTGCCAGAAGCCGGTCCTTTTTGGCCGAAGCTTTCTTT; CDR3: CARSRSFLAEAFF; D: .; J: TRBJ1-1; V: TRBV5-3; length: 13; size: .
DNA: TGTGCCAGCAGCAAGCCGACCGCGAACACTGAAGCTTTCTTT; CDR3: CASSKPTANTEAFF; D: .; J: TRBJ1-1; V: TRBV11-2; length: 14; size: .
DNA: TGTGCCATCGGGGGGACGTGGGAGACCCAGTACTTC; CDR3: CAIGGTWETQYF; D: .; J: TRBJ2-5; V: TRBV10-3; length: 12; size: .
DNA: TGCGCCAGCAGCCAAGGACAGGGTGGTTGGCCCCAGCATTTT; CDR3: CASSQGQGGWPQHF; D: TRBD1; J: TRBJ1-5; V: TRBV4-3; length: 14; size: .
DNA: TGTGCCAGCAGTGGGACAGGGGGCGGCTATGGCTACACCTTC; CDR3: CASSGTGGGYGYTF; D: TRBD1; J: TRBJ1-2; V: TRBV27; length: 14; size: .
DNA: TGTGCCAGCAGCTTGGTTGGCAGAAACACTGAAGCTTTCTTT; CDR3: CASSLVGRNTEAFF; D: .; J: TRBJ1-1; V: TRBV5-4; length: 14; size: .
DNA: TGTGCCTGGAGGCCCCCCAGAAACTTAAATGAAAAACTGTTTTTT; CDR3: CAWRPPRNLNEKLFF; D: .; J: TRBJ1-4; V: TRBV30; length: 15; size: .
DNA: TGTGCCAGCAGCTTAGGTTGGGGTATCGCTGCGGCTTTCTTT; CDR3: CASSLGWGIAAAFF; D: .; J: TRBJ1-1; V: TRBV11-1; length: 14; size: .
DNA: TGTGCCAGCAGCTTAGGGGGCAGTTCGGGTCAGGGTACGCAGTATTTT; CDR3: CASSLGGSSGQGTQYF; D: .; J: TRBJ2-3; V: TRBV7-2; length: 16; size: .
DNA: TGTGCCTGGAGTAGAGATAGCAATCAGCCCCAGCATTTT; CDR3: CAWSRDSNQPQHF; D: .; J: TRBJ1-5; V: TRBV30; length: 13; size: medium-sized
DNA: TGCGCCAGCAGCTTAGACGATCCGACCCCCTCTGGAAACACCATATATTTT; CDR3: CASSLDDPTPSGNTIYF; D: .; J: TRBJ1-3; V: TRBV5-1; length: 17; size: .